Shown below are 30 T cell receptor beta chains from a single sample sequenced in a study of blood T cell repertoires in COVID-19. Data came from immunoSEQ multiplex PCR; TCRdb stores just in-frame clones and leaves some out. The sample has 250,000 or so clones, 85% to 90% seen once. Sequencing was carried out using peripheral blood. The receptor source for this set is a man aged 55 to 70 with acute or convalescent COVID-19.

This chain uses TRBV19 with TRBJ1-5, with D possibly being TRBD1 (6 bases). Looked up from germline, CDR1 is LNHDA and CDR2 is SQIVND (reference sequence). Trimming shortened V by 3 bases and J by 2 bases, and 11 bases separated the two germline ends. CDR3 length: 15 residues. This CDR3 is CASSMGARGNQPQHF. The CDR3 DNA follows: TGTGCCAGTAGTATGGGGGCTAGAGGCAATCAGCCCCAGCATTTT.

This chain joins TRBV3-1 (or the pseudogene TRBV3-2) and TRBJ2-3, with TRBD2 matching over 10 bases. The CDR3 contains 13 residues. Unmatched junction bases numbered 4, after V lost 4 bases and J lost 9 bases. Looked up from germline, CDR1 is LGHDT and CDR2 is YNNKEL (reference sequence). CDR3 DNA: TGTGCCAGCAGCCGACTGACTAGCGGGACGCAGTATTTT. Amino acids: CASSRLTSGTQYF.

The V gene is TRBV7-8, the J gene TRBJ2-2, with D hard to call. Trimming removed 5 bases at V and 4 bases at J, with 5 bases between. Germline V gives CDR1 SGHVS, CDR2 FQNEAQ. The CDR3 totals 12 residues. CDR3 region: CASSLSTGELFF. DNA for the CDR3: TGTGCCAGCAGCCTCTCCACCGGGGAGCTGTTTTTT.

V is TRBV5-8 and J is TRBJ2-3; 9 bases align to TRBD1. With V trimmed by 6 bases and J by 1 base, 3 bases remained unmatched. The germline V gene has CDR1 SGHTS and CDR2 YDEGEE. There are 14 residues in the CDR3. CDR3 sequence (DNA): TGTGCCAGCACCTGGGACAGGGGCACAGATACGCAGTATTTT. It is translated as CASTWDRGTDTQYF.

The V and J genes are TRBV30 and TRBJ1-5; weak D call: TRBD1 (6 bases). The CDR3 is 13 residues long. The germline gives CDR1 GTSNPN, CDR2 SVGIG (reference sequence). The ends were cut back, 1 base at V and 9 bases at J, with 13 bases in the middle. This chain's CDR3 is CAWSGQAQGPQHF. CDR3 DNA sequence: TGTGCCTGGAGTGGACAGGCCCAAGGGCCCCAGCATTTT.

This sequence joins TRBV7-6 and TRBJ2-7, with 7 bases matching TRBD2. J gave up 3 bases and V 4 bases, and 15 bases lay outside the gene matches. Germline V gives CDR1 SGHVS, CDR2 FNYEAQ. The CDR3 has 17 residues. The CDR3 sequence: CASSSRGAGSPLYEQYF. Written as DNA, the CDR3 is TGTGCCAGCAGCTCCCGAGGAGCGGGAAGCCCACTCTACGAGCAGTACTTC.

This chain uses TRBV4-1 with TRBJ2-6, with unresolved D. V was cut by 1 base and J by 2 bases, with 9 bases left in between. CDR3 length: 16 amino acids. The germline V gene has CDR1 MGHRA and CDR2 YSYEKL. The CDR3 loop is CASSQVGTTGANVLTF. CDR3 DNA sequence: TGCGCCAGCAGCCAAGTTGGCACTACTGGGGCCAACGTCCTGACTTTC.

The rearrangement uses TRBV6-2 or TRBV6-3 and TRBJ2-7, with D perhaps matching TRBD2 (5 bases). Germline CDR1 reads MNHEY; CDR2 reads SVGEGT. Trimming pared 2 bases from V and 4 bases from J, leaving 15 bases between. CDR3 length: 15 residues. The DNA of the CDR3 is TGTGCCAGCAGTTACCGCGGGTTTTCAAGATACGAGCAGTACTTC. Translation: CASSYRGFSRYEQYF.

The rearrangement joins TRBV9 to TRBJ1-2, with 7 bases identical to TRBD1. J gave up 3 bases and V 4 bases, and 15 bases lay outside the gene matches. CDR1 is SGDLS, CDR2 YYNGEE, per germline. This CDR3 spans 17 amino acids. In DNA form, the CDR3 reads TGTGCCAGCAGCCCCTTCTTGACAGGGTCCCGTGACTATGGCTACACCTTC. It codes for CASSPFLTGSRDYGYTF.

The chain uses TRBV11-2 and TRBJ2-1; tentative D call: TRBD2 (6 bases). CDR1 is SGHAT, CDR2 FQNNGV, per germline. The germline V and J ends were trimmed by 2 bases and 2 bases, with 10 bases remaining between them. The CDR3 totals 15 residues. The CDR3 DNA reads TGTGCCAGCAGCTTATTGCGGGGCCCCTACAATGAGCAGTTCTTC. Translated, it gives CASSLLRGPYNEQFF.

The genes are TRBV5-5 and TRBJ2-3, with 8 bases identical to TRBD1. Germline CDR1 and CDR2: SGHKS and YYEKEE (reference sequence). The CDR3 is 16 residues long. J was trimmed by 2 bases and V by 0 bases; bases with no gene match: 5. CDR3 sequence: CASSLEQGALTDTQYF. As DNA, the CDR3 is TGTGCCAGCAGCTTGGAGCAGGGGGCACTCACAGATACGCAGTATTTT.

V is TRBV28 and J is TRBJ2-5, with 8 nucleotides matching TRBD2. J was trimmed by 4 bases and V by 7 bases; bases with no gene match: 11. From germline, CDR1 is MDHEN and CDR2 SYDVKM. CDR3 size: 15 residues. This CDR3 is CASNGASGQTETQYF. The CDR3 nucleotides are TGTGCCAGCAATGGGGCTAGCGGGCAAACAGAGACCCAGTACTTC.

This chain connects TRBV7-9 to TRBJ2-1, with 8 positions matching TRBD2. CDR1 and CDR2 from the germline V gene are SEHNR and FQNEAQ (reference sequence). This CDR3 contains 13 residues. Unmatched junction bases numbered 5, after V lost 7 bases and J lost 6 bases. The CDR3 spells CASNEREINEQFF. The CDR3 DNA reads TGTGCCAGCAATGAGCGGGAGATCAATGAGCAGTTCTTC.

This clone has a handful of counts. This chain connects TRBV15 to TRBJ2-3; 7 positions agree with TRBD2. From germline, CDR1 is LNHNV and CDR2 YYDKDF (reference sequence). The V and J ends lost 1 base and 2 bases, in that order; junction bases with no gene match: 12. The CDR3 consists of 18 residues. CDR3 protein: CATSRAGGAWAVTDTQYF. CDR3 DNA: TGTGCCACCAGCAGAGCGGGGGGAGCCTGGGCTGTCACAGATACGCAGTATTTT.

The chain recombines TRBV5-4 with TRBJ2-2, with 9 nucleotides matching TRBD2. CDR1 and CDR2 (germline): SGHNT, YYREEE (reference sequence). V shed 3 bases, J shed 5 bases, and the junction held 11 bases outside the gene matches. The CDR3 extends over 17 amino acids. The CDR3 here is CASSSAGGVGGTGELFF. CDR3 in DNA: TGTGCCAGCAGCTCAGCGGGAGGTGTAGGTGGAACCGGGGAGCTGTTTTTT. Complete variable domain (other parts from reference TRBV5-4 and TRBJ2-2): ETGVTQSPTHLIKTRGQQVTLRCSSQSGHNTVSWYQQALGQGPQFIFQYYREEENGRGNFPPRFSGLQFPNYSSELNVNALELDDSALYLCASSSAGGVGGTGELFFGEGSRLTVL.

This rearrangement joins TRBV30 to TRBJ1-3; no firm D call. The CDR3 runs 13 residues. V lost 3 bases and J 3 bases, leaving 9 bases between the germline ends. Germline CDR1 reads GTSNPN; CDR2 reads SVGIG (reference sequence). The CDR3 sequence is CAWSHIGGNTIYF. The DNA for the CDR3 is TGTGCCTGGAGCCACATTGGTGGAAACACCATATATTTT.

The rearrangement links TRBV7-9 to TRBJ2-1, with 12 positions matching TRBD2. This CDR3 spans 16 amino acids. Germline CDR1 is SEHNR and CDR2 is FQNEAQ (reference sequence). Trimming took 2 bases from V and 15 from J; bases not matched to a gene: 14. CDR3 DNA: TGTGCCAGCAGCTTAAATTCGGGACTAGCGGGCGGCAGGCTGTTCTTC. Translating it yields CASSLNSGLAGGRLFF.

The V gene is TRBV28, the J gene TRBJ1-1; D may be TRBD1 (5 bases). Deletions cut 7 bases from V and 0 bases from J, with 15 bases between. The V gene's germline CDR1 is MDHEN and CDR2 SYDVKM. This CDR3 comprises 15 residues. The CDR3 here is CASTEDRLLNTEAFF. The CDR3 DNA reads as TGTGCCAGCACTGAAGACAGATTATTGAACACTGAAGCTTTCTTT.

The genes are TRBV9 and TRBJ2-5; 9 bases align to TRBD2. The CDR3 runs to 18 residues. Per germline, CDR1 SGDLS and CDR2 YYNGEE. The trim removed 0 bases at V and 0 bases at J, leaving 9 bases unmatched. The CDR3 nucleotides read TGTGCCAGCAGCGTAGTAAGCCAGACTAGCGGACACCAAGAGACCCAGTACTTC. Translated, it gives CASSVVSQTSGHQETQYF.

The gene calls are TRBV5-5 and TRBJ1-4; D perhaps matches TRBD1 (5 bases). The CDR3 length is 19 residues. CDR1 is SGHKS and CDR2 is YYEKEE in the germline V gene (reference sequence). With 0 bases removed from V and 3 bases from J, the gap between germline ends came to 21 bases. In DNA, the CDR3 is TGTGCCAGCAGCTTGGAGGCAAAGGGGTATGGTATGGCTAATGAAAAACTGTTTTTT. This gives the protein CASSLEAKGYGMANEKLFF.

This sequence joins TRBV15 and TRBJ2-7; 8 nucleotides match TRBD2. Germline assignment: CDR1 LNHNV and CDR2 YYDKDF (reference sequence). The V gene end was trimmed by 9 bases and the J gene end by 4 bases; junction bases not matched to a gene: 8. The CDR3 runs to 13 residues. The CDR3 here is CATMTSALYEQYF. In DNA, the CDR3 is TGTGCCACTATGACTAGCGCATTATACGAGCAGTACTTC.

The V and J genes are TRBV7-9 and TRBJ1-4; D remains unclear. V lost 0 bases and J lost 4, with 9 bases in between. The germline V gene has CDR1 SEHNR and CDR2 FQNEAQ (reference sequence). This CDR3 is 15 amino acids long. The CDR3: CASSLAPGFNEKLFF. In nucleotides, the CDR3 is TGTGCCAGCAGCTTAGCGCCGGGGTTTAATGAAAAACTGTTTTTT.

The V and J genes are TRBV28 and TRBJ1-2; D unclear. Germline lookup yields CDR1 MDHEN and CDR2 SYDVKM. This CDR3 region has 13 residues. The V gene lost 7 bases and the J gene lost 5 bases, with 14 bases spanning the gap. For the CDR3, the DNA is TGTGCCAGCAAGGAGGCCCAAGAATATGGCTACACCTTC. Protein product: CASKEAQEYGYTF.

V usage is TRBV18 and J usage is TRBJ2-3; D uncertain. Germline V gives CDR1 KGHSH, CDR2 LQKENI. CDR3 length: 14 amino acids. Trimming pared 3 bases from V and 2 bases from J, leaving 9 bases between. The CDR3 sequence: CASSPTIPTDTQYF. For the CDR3, the DNA is TGTGCCAGCTCACCGACAATTCCCACAGATACGCAGTATTTT.

The rearrangement links TRBV3-1 (or the pseudogene TRBV3-2) to TRBJ1-5; 7 bases align to TRBD1. The length of the CDR3 is 17 residues. The V gene's germline CDR1 is LGHDT and CDR2 YNNKEL (reference sequence). V lost 5 bases, J lost 1 base, and 11 bases stayed unmatched. CDR3 sequence: CASSSSDRIRSNQPQHF. The CDR3 region has the DNA TGTGCCAGCAGCTCTTCGGACAGGATTAGAAGCAATCAGCCCCAGCATTTT.

The rearrangement uses TRBV5-1 and TRBJ1-2; D may be TRBD1 (5 bases). The germline V gene encodes CDR1 SGHRS and CDR2 YFSETQ. The CDR3 sequence is 15 residues long. V lost 0 bases to trimming and J lost 7 bases, with 16 bases between them. The chain's CDR3 is CASSLVGPGLFGYTF. The CDR3 DNA is TGCGCCAGCAGCTTGGTGGGTCCGGGACTATTTGGCTACACCTTC.

The rearrangement uses TRBV30 and TRBJ1-3, with a tentative D call TRBD1 (5 bases). Germline V lookup: CDR1 GTSNPN, CDR2 SVGIG (reference sequence). V lost 2 bases and J 4 bases, leaving 18 bases between the germline ends. There are 16 residues in the CDR3. In nucleotides, the CDR3 is TGTGCCTGGAGTACCGGTAGGGGCGGACAAGGAAACACCATATATTTT. Residues: CAWSTGRGGQGNTIYF.

The chain has TRBV18 and TRBJ2-7; possibly TRBD2 for D (5 bases). The germline gives CDR1 KGHSH, CDR2 LQKENI. The CDR3 spans 14 residues. V lost 0 bases, J lost 0 bases, and 6 bases lay in between. CDR3: CASSPPSGSYEQYF. The CDR3 nucleotides are TGTGCCAGCTCACCACCCAGCGGCTCCTACGAGCAGTACTTC.

The genes are TRBV27 and TRBJ1-1, with 11 bases matching TRBD1. This CDR3 comprises 16 residues. Germline-derived CDR1 and CDR2 are MNHEY and SMNVEV (reference sequence). V was clipped by 4 bases and J by 4 bases; unmatched bases: 8. This CDR3 is CASSSRTGGVVTEAFF. The DNA of the CDR3 is TGTGCCAGCAGTTCCCGGACAGGGGGCGTCGTCACTGAAGCTTTCTTT.

V gene TRBV5-1 combines with J gene TRBJ1-1; possible D gene TRBD1, 6 bases. Germline V gene lookup returns CDR1 SGHRS and CDR2 YFSETQ. Trimming took off 4 bases at V and 3 bases at J, with 13 bases between the two ends. CDR3 size: 14 residues. The CDR3 protein is CASSLQGRDTEAFF. CDR3 DNA: TGCGCCAGCAGCCTACAGGGACGGGACACTGAAGCTTTCTTT.